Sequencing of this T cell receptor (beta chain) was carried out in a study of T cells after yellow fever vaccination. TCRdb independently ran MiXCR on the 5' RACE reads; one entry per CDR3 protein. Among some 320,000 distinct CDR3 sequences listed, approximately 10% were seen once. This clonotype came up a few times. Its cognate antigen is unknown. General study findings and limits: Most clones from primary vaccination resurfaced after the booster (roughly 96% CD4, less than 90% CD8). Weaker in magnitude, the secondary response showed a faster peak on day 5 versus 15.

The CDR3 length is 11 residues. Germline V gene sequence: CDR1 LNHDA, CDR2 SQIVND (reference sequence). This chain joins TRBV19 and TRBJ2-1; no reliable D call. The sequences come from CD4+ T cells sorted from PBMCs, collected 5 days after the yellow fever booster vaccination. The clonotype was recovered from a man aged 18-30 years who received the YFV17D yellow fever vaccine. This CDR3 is CAVRSGHEQFF. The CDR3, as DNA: TGTGCAGTCCGAAGTGGCCATGAGCAGTTCTTC.